This T cell receptor (beta chain) was retrieved from a study of blood T cell repertoires in COVID-19. The germline V gene has CDR1 MRHNA and CDR2 SNTAGT. This CDR3 spans 15 amino acids. V gave up 4 bases and J gave up 4 bases, with 14 bases separating them. Sequenced by immunoSEQ multiplex PCR; TCRdb stores in-frame clones only, minus some. Here the sample spans around 230,000 clones, over 70% being singletons. The gene calls are TRBV6-4 and TRBJ2-1, with a possible D match to TRBD2 (6 bases). This sequence originates from a woman aged 45-59 years with acute or convalescent COVID-19. What was sequenced was peripheral blood. The CDR3 nucleotides are TGTGCCAGCAGTGTGATGGCGGGACCTTACAATGAGCAGTTCTTC. Amino acids: CASSVMAGPYNEQFF.